This T cell receptor (beta chain) was profiled in a study of shared clonotypes between healthy human individuals. Study-wide results and limits: What naive subsets generally showed was a larger estimated richness than memory subsets showed. The small donor group covered limited genetic and exposure diversity.

CD4+ cells were split into CD45RA+ naive and CD45RA-negative memory subsets. Sequencing was performed with immunoSEQ multiplex PCR; in TCRdb, only in-frame clones are kept and a portion is missing. The sample shows some 2,400,000 clones, almost 96% of them seen only once. Details on this clone: As yet, its antigen is unknown.

Specimen: naive CD4+ T cells sorted from blood. The subset denotes: CD45RA+ positively selected. The sequence was obtained from a man aged 18-30 years in good health.

CDR3 amino acids: CASSSPRGDTDTQYF. CDR3 DNA: TGTGCCAGCAGCTCACCGAGGGGGGACACAGATACGCAGTATTTT. V usage is TRBV7-2 and J usage is TRBJ2-3; D could derive from TRBD1 or TRBD2 (6 bases each). CDR1 is SGHTA, CDR2 FQGNSA, per germline. V lost 4 bases, J lost 2 bases, and 13 bases lay in between. The CDR3 spans 15 residues.